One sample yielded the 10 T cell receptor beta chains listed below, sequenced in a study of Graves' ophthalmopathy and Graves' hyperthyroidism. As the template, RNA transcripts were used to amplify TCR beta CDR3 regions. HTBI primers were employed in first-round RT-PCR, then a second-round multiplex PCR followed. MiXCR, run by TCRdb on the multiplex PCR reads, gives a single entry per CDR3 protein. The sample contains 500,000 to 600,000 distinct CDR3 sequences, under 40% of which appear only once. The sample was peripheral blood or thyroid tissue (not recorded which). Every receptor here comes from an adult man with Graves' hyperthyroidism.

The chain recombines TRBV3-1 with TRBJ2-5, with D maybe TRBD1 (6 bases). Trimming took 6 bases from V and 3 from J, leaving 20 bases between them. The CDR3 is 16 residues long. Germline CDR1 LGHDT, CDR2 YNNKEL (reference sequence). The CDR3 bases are TGTGCCAGCAGTCAACTGGACAGCGACTTAGAAGAGACCCAGTACTTC. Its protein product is CASSQLDSDLEETQYF.

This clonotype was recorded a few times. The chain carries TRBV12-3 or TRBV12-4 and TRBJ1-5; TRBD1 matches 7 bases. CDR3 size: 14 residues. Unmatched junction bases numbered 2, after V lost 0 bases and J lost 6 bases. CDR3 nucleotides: TGTGCCAGCAGTTTAGCGCAGGGGGGTCAGCCCCAGCATTTT. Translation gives CASSLAQGGQPQHF.

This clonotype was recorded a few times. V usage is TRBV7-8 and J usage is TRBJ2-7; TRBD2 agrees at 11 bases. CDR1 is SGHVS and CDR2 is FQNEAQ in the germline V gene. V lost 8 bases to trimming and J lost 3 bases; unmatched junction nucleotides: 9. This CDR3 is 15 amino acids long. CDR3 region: CASYDPGLADYEQYF. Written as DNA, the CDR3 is TGTGCCAGCTATGATCCGGGACTAGCGGACTACGAGCAGTACTTC.

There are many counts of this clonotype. Written as DNA, the CDR3 is TGTGCCAGCAGTGAAGCCGCGTGGGGGTATAATTCACCCCTCCACTTT. This translates into CASSEAAWGYNSPLHF. The chain employs TRBV2 and TRBJ1-6; maybe TRBD1 (5 bases). Germline V CDR1 and CDR2: SNHLY, FYNNEI. Trimming took 0 bases from V and 4 from J, leaving 10 bases between them. This CDR3 region has 16 residues.

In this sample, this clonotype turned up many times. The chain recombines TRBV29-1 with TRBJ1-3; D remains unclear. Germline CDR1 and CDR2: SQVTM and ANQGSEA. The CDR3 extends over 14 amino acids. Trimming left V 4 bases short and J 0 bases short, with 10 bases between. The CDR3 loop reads CSVVEPSSGNTIYF. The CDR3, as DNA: TGCAGCGTTGTAGAGCCGAGCTCTGGAAACACCATATATTTT.

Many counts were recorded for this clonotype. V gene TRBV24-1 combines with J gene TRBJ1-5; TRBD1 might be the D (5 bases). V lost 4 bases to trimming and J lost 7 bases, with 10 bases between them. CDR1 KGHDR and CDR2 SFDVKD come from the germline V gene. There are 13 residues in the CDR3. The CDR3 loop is CATSEWGNQPQHF. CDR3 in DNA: TGTGCCACCAGTGAGTGGGGGAACCAGCCCCAGCATTTT.

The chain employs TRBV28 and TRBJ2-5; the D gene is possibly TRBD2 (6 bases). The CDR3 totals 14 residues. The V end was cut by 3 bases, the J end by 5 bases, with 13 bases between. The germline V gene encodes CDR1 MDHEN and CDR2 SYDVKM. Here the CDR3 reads CASSLIGRGETQYF. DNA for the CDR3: TGTGCCAGCAGTTTGATCGGGAGAGGCGAGACCCAGTACTTC.

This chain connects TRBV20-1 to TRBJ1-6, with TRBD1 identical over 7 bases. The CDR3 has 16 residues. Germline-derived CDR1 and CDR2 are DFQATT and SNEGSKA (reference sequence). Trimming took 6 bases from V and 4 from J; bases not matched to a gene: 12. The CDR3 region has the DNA TGCAGTGCCAGCAGCTTCGGACAGGCGTATAATTCACCCCTCCACTTT. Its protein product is CSASSFGQAYNSPLHF.

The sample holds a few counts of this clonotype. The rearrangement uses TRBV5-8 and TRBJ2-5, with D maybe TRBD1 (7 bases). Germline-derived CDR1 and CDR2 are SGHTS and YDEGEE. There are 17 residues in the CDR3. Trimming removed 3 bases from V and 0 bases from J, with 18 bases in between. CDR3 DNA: TGTGCCAGCAGCTCCGGAGGAGGGGGCTTGTACCAAGAGACCCAGTACTTC. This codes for CASSSGGGGLYQETQYF.

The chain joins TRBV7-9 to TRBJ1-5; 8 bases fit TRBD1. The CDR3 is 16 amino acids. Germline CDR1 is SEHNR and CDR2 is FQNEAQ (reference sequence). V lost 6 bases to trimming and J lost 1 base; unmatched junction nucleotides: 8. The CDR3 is CASSSRTGLSNQPQHF. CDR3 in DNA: TGTGCCAGCAGTTCGCGGACAGGGCTGAGCAATCAGCCCCAGCATTTT. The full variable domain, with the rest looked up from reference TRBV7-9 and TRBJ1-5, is DTGVSQNPRHKITKRGQNVTFRCDPISEHNRLYWYRQTLGQGPEFLTYFQNEAQLEKSRLLSDRFSAERPKGSFSTLEIQRTEQGDSAMYLCASSSRTGLSNQPQHFGDGTRLSIL.